Below, 5 T cell receptor beta chains from the same sample are listed, as sequenced in a study of Graves' ophthalmopathy and Graves' hyperthyroidism. As the template, RNA transcripts were used to amplify TCR beta CDR3 regions. HTBI primers primed a first-round RT-PCR, and a second-round multiplex PCR followed. TCRdb redid the calling of the multiplex PCR reads with MiXCR, one entry per CDR3 protein. The sample shows around 590,000 distinct CDR3 sequences, 39% of them seen only once. The sequencing input was peripheral blood or thyroid tissue (not recorded which). These receptors were taken from an adult man with Graves' hyperthyroidism.

This rearrangement joins TRBV29-1 to TRBJ2-5, with D possibly TRBD2 on 7 matching bases. Between the trimmed V and J ends, which lost 7 bases and 4 bases, there was a span of 22 bases. The CDR3 loop spans 15 amino acids. The V gene's germline CDR1 is SQVTM and CDR2 ANQGSEA. The CDR3 nucleotides are TGCAGCGGTGGGGGCGGGGGTGACTTGAGAGAGACCCAGTACTTC. Translating gives CSGGGGGDLRETQYF.

This clonotype was counted only a few times. The rearrangement links TRBV7-8 to TRBJ2-3, with 10 positions matching TRBD2. The germline gives CDR1 SGHVS, CDR2 FQNEAQ. CDR3 length equals 16 residues. J lost 0 bases, V lost 4 bases, and 4 bases had no gene match. The CDR3 sequence: CASSWGAGGSTDTQYF. CDR3 nucleotides: TGTGCCAGCAGCTGGGGAGCGGGAGGGAGCACAGATACGCAGTATTTT.

This chain joins TRBV20-1 and TRBJ2-7, with 13 bases lining up with TRBD2. V shed 5 bases, J shed 1 base, and the junction held 5 bases outside the gene matches. The germline V gene encodes CDR1 DFQATT and CDR2 SNEGSKA (reference sequence). The CDR3 runs to 15 residues. The CDR3 spells CSAFGLAGVSYEQYF. As DNA, the CDR3 is TGCAGTGCTTTCGGACTAGCGGGAGTTTCCTACGAGCAGTACTTC.

This clonotype was detected only once. The chain employs TRBV6-6 and TRBJ1-2, with D possibly matching TRBD1 (6 bases). This CDR3 comprises 15 residues. The V and J ends lost 8 bases and 7 bases respectively, with 23 bases between them. CDR1 is MNHNY and CDR2 is SVGAGI in the germline V gene (reference sequence). CDR3 bases: TGTGCCAGCCAATTGCTTCAGGGACAAATGTCTGGCTACACCTTC. Encoded protein: CASQLLQGQMSGYTF.

The rearrangement uses TRBV29-1 and TRBJ1-1, with 8 bases fitting TRBD1. The CDR3 sequence is 15 residues long. CDR1 and CDR2 from the germline V gene are SQVTM and ANQGSEA. V trimming: 6 bases; J trimming: 6 bases; junction bases outside the gene matches: 15. Written as DNA, the CDR3 is TGCAGCGTCCTGACAGGGGCCACGATTCGTTCTGAAGCTTTCTTT. Translating it yields CSVLTGATIRSEAFF.